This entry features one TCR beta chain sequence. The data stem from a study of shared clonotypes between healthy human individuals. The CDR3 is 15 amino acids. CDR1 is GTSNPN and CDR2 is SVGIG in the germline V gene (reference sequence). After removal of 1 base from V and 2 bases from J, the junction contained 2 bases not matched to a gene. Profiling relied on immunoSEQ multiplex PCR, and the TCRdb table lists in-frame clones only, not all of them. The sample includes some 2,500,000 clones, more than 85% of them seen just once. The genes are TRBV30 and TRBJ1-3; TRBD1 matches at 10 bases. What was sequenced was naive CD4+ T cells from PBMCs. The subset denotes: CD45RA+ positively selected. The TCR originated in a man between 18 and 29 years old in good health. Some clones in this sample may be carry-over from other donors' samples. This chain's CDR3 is CAWSGDRGPGNTIYF. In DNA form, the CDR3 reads TGTGCCTGGAGTGGAGACAGGGGGCCTGGAAACACCATATATTTT.